Detailed here is one T cell receptor (beta chain). The data derive from a study of neoadjuvant anti-PD-1 for oral cavity cancer. The V gene's germline CDR1 is SGHTA and CDR2 FQGTGA. This CDR3 has 15 residues. The V end was cut by 5 bases, the J end by 3 bases, with 16 bases between. Sequencing was performed with immunoSEQ multiplex PCR; in TCRdb, only in-frame clones are kept and a portion is missing. Among around 81,000 clones listed, more than 80% were seen once. This chain links TRBV7-3 with TRBJ1-2, with D tentatively TRBD1 (6 bases). This sequence was found in a person between 40 and 80 years old with oral cavity squamous cell carcinoma. The sample consisted of PBMCs, taken before nivolumab (anti-PD-1) treatment. The CDR3 region is CASSPGQSMDYGYTF. The DNA of the CDR3 is TGTGCCAGCAGCCCCGGACAGAGCATGGACTATGGCTACACCTTC.